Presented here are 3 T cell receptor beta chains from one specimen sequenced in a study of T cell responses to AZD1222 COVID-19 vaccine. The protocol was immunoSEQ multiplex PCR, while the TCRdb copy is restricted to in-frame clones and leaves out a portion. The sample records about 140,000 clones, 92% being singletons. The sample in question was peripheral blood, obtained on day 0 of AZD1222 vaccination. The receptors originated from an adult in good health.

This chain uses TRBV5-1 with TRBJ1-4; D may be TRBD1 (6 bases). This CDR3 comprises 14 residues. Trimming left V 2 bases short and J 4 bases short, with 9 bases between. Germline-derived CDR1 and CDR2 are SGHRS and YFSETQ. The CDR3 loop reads CASSFTGFNEKLFF. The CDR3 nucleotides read TGCGCCAGCAGCTTTACAGGGTTTAATGAAAAACTGTTTTTT.

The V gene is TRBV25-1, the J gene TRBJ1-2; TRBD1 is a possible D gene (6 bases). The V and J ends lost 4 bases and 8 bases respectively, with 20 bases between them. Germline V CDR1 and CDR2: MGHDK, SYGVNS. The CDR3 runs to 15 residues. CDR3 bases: TGTGCCAGCAGTGCTCTCCGGGACTCTGGGGGCGGCTACACCTTC. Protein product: CASSALRDSGGGYTF.

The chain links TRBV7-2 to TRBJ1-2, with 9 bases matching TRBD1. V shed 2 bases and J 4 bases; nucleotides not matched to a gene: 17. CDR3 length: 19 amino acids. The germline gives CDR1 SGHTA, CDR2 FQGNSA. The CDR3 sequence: CASSLFPPIVGQGGYGYTF. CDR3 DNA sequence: TGTGCCAGCAGCTTATTCCCACCCATCGTGGGACAGGGAGGCTATGGCTACACCTTC.